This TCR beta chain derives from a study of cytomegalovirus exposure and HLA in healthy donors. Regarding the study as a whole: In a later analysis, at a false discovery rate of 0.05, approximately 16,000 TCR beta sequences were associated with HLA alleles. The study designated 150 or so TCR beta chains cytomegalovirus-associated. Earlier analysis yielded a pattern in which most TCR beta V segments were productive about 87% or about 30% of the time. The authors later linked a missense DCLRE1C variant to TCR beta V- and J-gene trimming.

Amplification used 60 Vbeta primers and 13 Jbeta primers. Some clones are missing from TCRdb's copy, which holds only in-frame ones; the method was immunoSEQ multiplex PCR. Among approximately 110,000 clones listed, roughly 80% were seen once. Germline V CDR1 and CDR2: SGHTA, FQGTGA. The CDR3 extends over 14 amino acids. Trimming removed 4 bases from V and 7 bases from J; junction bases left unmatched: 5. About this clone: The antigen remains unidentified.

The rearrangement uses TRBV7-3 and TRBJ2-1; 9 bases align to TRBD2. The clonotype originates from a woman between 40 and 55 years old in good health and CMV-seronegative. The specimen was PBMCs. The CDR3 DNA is TGTGCCAGCAGCTCTAGCGGGACTGGGAATGAGCAGTTCTTC. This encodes CASSSSGTGNEQFF.